The 2 T cell receptor beta chains below were found in one sample sequenced in a study of T cells in Graves' hyperthyroidism and ophthalmopathy. Regions amplified from RNA transcripts were the TCR beta CDR3 regions. Using the HTBI primer set, a first-round RT-PCR was run on the TCR CDR3. One entry per CDR3 protein results from TCRdb running MiXCR on the multiplex PCR reads. This sample has some 510,000 distinct CDR3 sequences, with about a fifth found just once. Material for sequencing was blood. These receptors originate from a man younger than 30 with Graves' hyperthyroidism.

Ten or more counts support this clonotype. This chain links TRBV7-2 with TRBJ2-2; TRBD1 matches at 9 bases. The CDR3 contains 15 residues. CDR1 SGHTA and CDR2 FQGNSA come from the germline V gene. Germline trimming cut 10 bases from V and 4 bases from J; bases unmatched to any gene: 10. CDR3 nucleotide sequence: TGTGCCAACGAACAGGGGGCGTCCTTCACCGGGGAGCTGTTTTTT. Its protein product is CANEQGASFTGELFF.

This rearrangement joins TRBV4-1 to TRBJ1-3; no firm D call. Germline V gene lookup returns CDR1 MGHRA and CDR2 YSYEKL. V was pared by 1 base and J by 0 bases, with 10 bases between. This CDR3 has 16 residues. The CDR3 is CASSQAAPSSGNTIYF. The CDR3 DNA reads as TGCGCCAGCAGCCAAGCGGCCCCGAGCTCTGGAAACACCATATATTTT.